Detailed here is one T cell receptor (beta chain). This sample is drawn from a study of blood T cell repertoires in COVID-19. Study background: Researchers got acute and convalescent COVID-19 samples from the United States, Italy and Spain. Nucleic acid was either cDNA or gDNA, and it came from T cells, B-cell-depleted T cells, or PBMCs.

Authors' processing steps: Estimation of nucleated cell counts was performed using reference gene primer amplification. Assay: immunoSEQ multiplex PCR; the TCRdb copy retains only in-frame clones and omits some. V, J and clone size are taken as reported in that table, and D and trimming were inferred from the DNA itself. The data contain tens of thousands of clones, 80% of them singletons. CDR1 SGHAT and CDR2 FQNNGV come from the germline V gene. Trimming at V came to 5 bases and at J to 6 bases, leaving 13 bases not matched to a gene. This CDR3 has 15 residues. This rearrangement joins TRBV11-2 to TRBJ2-7; the match to TRBD2 covers 7 bases. Sequenced input: peripheral blood. The source is a human donor in a cohort sampled during active COVID-19. CDR3 coding DNA: TGTGCCAGCAGCCCACTAGCGTACGGGCCCCTCGAGCAGTACTTC. It is translated as CASSPLAYGPLEQYF.